The 30 T cell receptor beta chains below all came from one sample that was sequenced in a study of T cell repertoires in cytomegalovirus infection. TCRdb itself ran the reads through MiXCR, one entry per CDR3 protein. The sample yields tens of thousands of distinct CDR3 sequences, 4% seen once. The sequenced material came from PBMCs. Receptors originate from a human donor in good health (CMV status not recorded). Some clones in this sample may be carry-over from other donors' samples.

Ten or more counts support this clonotype. The chain has TRBV7-2 and TRBJ2-2; no definite D call. The V gene lost 3 bases and the J gene lost 0 bases, with 5 bases spanning the gap. Germline V lookup: CDR1 SGHTA, CDR2 FQGNSA. This CDR3 contains 14 residues. The CDR3 bases are TGTGCCAGCAGCTTGTCCACGAACACCGGGGAGCTGTTTTTT. Encoded protein: CASSLSTNTGELFF. The full variable domain, rest sourced from reference TRBV7-2 and TRBJ2-2, is GAGVSQSPSNKVTEKGKDVELRCDPISGHTALYWYRQSLGQGLEFLIYFQGNSAPDKSGLPSDRFSAERTGGSVSTLTIQRTQQEDSAVYLCASSLSTNTGELFFGEGSRLTVL.

This clonotype came up many times. This chain links TRBV7-2 with TRBJ2-7; a possible D gene is TRBD1 (6 bases). The CDR3 contains 16 residues. Per the germline V gene, CDR1 is SGHTA and CDR2 is FQGNSA. V was pared by 5 bases and J by 2 bases, with 19 bases between. The CDR3 is CASSQDPGVYAYEQYF. Written as DNA, the CDR3 is TGTGCCAGCAGCCAGGATCCAGGGGTTTATGCCTACGAGCAGTACTTC.

The V gene is TRBV4-3, the J gene TRBJ1-6; a possible D gene is TRBD1 (5 bases). The V gene lost 3 bases and the J gene lost 0 bases, with 6 bases spanning the gap. CDR1 LGHNA and CDR2 YSLEER come from the germline V gene. This CDR3 has 15 residues. The CDR3 nucleotides read TGCGCCAGCAGCCAGGGGCACTCCTATAATTCACCCCTCCACTTT. It codes for CASSQGHSYNSPLHF.

This clonotype was detected many times. The chain employs TRBV7-2 and TRBJ2-6, with D perhaps matching TRBD1 or TRBD2 (5 bases each). V shed 1 base and J shed 6 bases, with 19 bases lying between them. Germline-derived CDR1 and CDR2 are SGHTA and FQGNSA. The length of the CDR3 is 18 residues. CDR3 loop: CASSLESGAPLQANVLTF. For the CDR3, the DNA is TGTGCCAGCAGCTTAGAGTCCGGGGCCCCGTTGCAGGCCAACGTCCTGACTTTC.

This chain joins TRBV7-2 and TRBJ2-1, with D perhaps TRBD1 (6 bases). V was trimmed by 2 bases and J by 9 bases, leaving 11 bases between them. The CDR3 is made up of 13 amino acids. Germline values: CDR1 SGHTA, CDR2 FQGNSA. The CDR3: CASSLNRVGEQFF. For the CDR3, the DNA is TGTGCCAGCAGCTTAAACAGGGTAGGTGAGCAGTTCTTC.

In its sample, this clonotype was seen a few times. The gene calls are TRBV7-9 and TRBJ2-2; 9 bases agree with TRBD2. V shed 3 bases and J 4 bases; nucleotides not matched to a gene: 3. The CDR3 has 15 amino acids. Germline V lookup: CDR1 SEHNR, CDR2 FQNEAQ (reference sequence). The CDR3 region has the DNA TGTGCCAGCAGCTTGGGACTAGCTCGCACCGGGGAGCTGTTTTTT. It is translated as CASSLGLARTGELFF.

At least ten counts were recorded for this clonotype. The chain joins TRBV6-5 to TRBJ2-3; 8 bases align to TRBD2. This CDR3 comprises 14 residues. CDR1 is MNHEY, CDR2 SVGAGI, per germline. V shed 4 bases and J 4 bases; nucleotides not matched to a gene: 4. The DNA of the CDR3 is TGTGCCAGCAGTTCCCGGGGGGGCGCAGATACGCAGTATTTT. Amino acids: CASSSRGGADTQYF.

The J gene is TRBJ2-1, the V gene TRBV15, with D uncertain. V lost 0 bases and J lost 3, with 9 bases in between. Per the germline V gene, CDR1 is LNHNV and CDR2 is YYDKDF (reference sequence). The CDR3 totals 15 residues. In nucleotides, the CDR3 is TGTGCCACCAGCAGAGATCTGAACGGCTACAATGAGCAGTTCTTC. Protein product: CATSRDLNGYNEQFF. Based on the CDR3 plus reference TRBV15 and TRBJ2-1, the full variable domain is DAMVIQNPRYQVTQFGKPVTLSCSQTLNHNVMYWYQQKSSQAPKLLFHYYDKDFNNEADTPDNFQSRRPNTSFCFLDIRSPGLGDTAMYLCATSRDLNGYNEQFFGPGTRLTVL.

In this sample, this clonotype turned up many times. The CDR3 DNA sequence: TGTGCCAGCAGGACCGGGAAGAGGCGGCCCCAGCATTTT. It specifies CASRTGKRRPQHF. The rearrangement links TRBV6-8 to TRBJ1-5; D is undetermined. The V and J ends lost 6 bases and 9 bases respectively, with 15 bases between them. Per germline, CDR1 MNHGY and CDR2 SAAAGT. The CDR3 consists of 13 residues.

The CDR3 loop is CATSDFGSNQPQHF. CDR3 nucleotides: TGTGCCACCAGTGATTTTGGCAGCAATCAGCCCCAGCATTTT. The chain combines TRBV24-1 with TRBJ1-5; no definite D call. The CDR3 has 14 amino acids. Germline loops: CDR1 KGHDR, CDR2 SFDVKD. Trimming shortened V by 1 base and J by 1 base, and 4 bases separated the two germline ends.

This clonotype came up many times. The CDR3 loop is CASSLDVRLYEQYF. CDR3 bases: TGTGCCAGCAGCTTAGATGTGAGGTTATACGAGCAGTACTTC. The chain carries TRBV7-2 and TRBJ2-7, with D unresolved. Trimming cost V 1 base and J 4 bases, with 11 bases left between them. The CDR3 covers 14 residues. Germline V gene data show CDR1 as SGHTA and CDR2 as FQGNSA.

The chain uses TRBV7-6 and TRBJ1-1, with D hard to call. V was pared by 5 bases and J by 7 bases, with 11 bases between. Germline CDR1 and CDR2: SGHVS and FNYEAQ. The CDR3 covers 12 residues. The CDR3 region has the DNA TGTGCCAGCAGCGAACCCGGGCTTGAAGCTTTCTTT. This gives the protein CASSEPGLEAFF.

This clonotype has ten or more counts. The rearrangement uses TRBV6-2 or TRBV6-3 and TRBJ2-1; TRBD2 aligns across 8 bases. CDR1 is MNHEY and CDR2 is SVGEGT in the germline V gene. V shed 8 bases and J 8 bases; nucleotides not matched to a gene: 14. This CDR3 contains 15 residues. The CDR3 loop is CASDPNAGGVDEQFF. DNA for the CDR3: TGTGCCAGCGACCCTAACGCGGGGGGTGTGGATGAGCAGTTCTTC.

This clonotype was seen at least ten times. The CDR3 here is CASRATQKAHEQYF. The CDR3 DNA follows: TGTGCCAGCCGAGCGACCCAAAAAGCCCACGAGCAGTACTTC. The chain joins TRBV28 to TRBJ2-7; D is ambiguous. Between the trimmed V and J ends, which lost 8 bases and 5 bases, there was a span of 19 bases. The length of the CDR3 is 14 residues. Germline lookup yields CDR1 MDHEN and CDR2 SYDVKM.

This clonotype was observed at least ten times. The chain recombines TRBV7-2 with TRBJ1-5; no firm D call. The CDR3 sequence is 15 residues long. Trimming pared 3 bases from V and 0 bases from J, leaving 9 bases between. Germline V CDR1 and CDR2: SGHTA, FQGNSA. The CDR3 is CASSFSGSSNQPQHF. CDR3 sequence (DNA): TGTGCCAGCAGCTTCTCCGGGAGTAGCAATCAGCCCCAGCATTTT.

This clonotype was picked up many times. The chain couples TRBV7-2 to TRBJ1-1; D might be TRBD1 (5 bases). Germline-derived CDR1 and CDR2 are SGHTA and FQGNSA. The CDR3 has 14 amino acids. V shed 4 bases and J shed 3 bases, with 12 bases lying between them. The CDR3 reads CASSSLGDYTEAFF. CDR3 in DNA: TGTGCCAGCAGCTCGCTAGGGGATTACACTGAAGCTTTCTTT.

This clonotype was recorded at least ten times. The chain combines TRBV7-2 with TRBJ1-6, with 8 bases lining up with TRBD1. The CDR3 spans 15 residues. Germline CDR1 and CDR2: SGHTA and FQGNSA. V lost 5 bases to trimming and J lost 8 bases; unmatched junction nucleotides: 8. The CDR3 loop reads CASSRGGTGDSPLHF. The DNA of the CDR3 is TGTGCCAGCAGCCGCGGAGGGACAGGCGATTCACCCCTCCACTTT.

This clonotype has at least ten counts. The chain is built from TRBV7-2 and TRBJ2-1; D may be TRBD1 (6 bases). Germline V lookup: CDR1 SGHTA, CDR2 FQGNSA. V lost 1 base, J lost 8 bases, and 6 bases lay in between. The CDR3 runs to 12 residues. The CDR3 bases are TGTGCCAGCAGCTTAGAGGGGGATGAGCAGTTCTTC. Translation: CASSLEGDEQFF.

This clonotype was detected many times. The CDR3 loop is CSARDQTGAATQYF. CDR3 nucleotides: TGCAGTGCTAGAGATCAGACAGGGGCGGCGACCCAGTACTTC. The chain joins TRBV20-1 to TRBJ2-5; 8 nucleotides match TRBD1. The V gene's germline CDR1 is DFQATT and CDR2 SNEGSKA (reference sequence). With V trimmed by 0 bases and J by 7 bases, 7 bases remained unmatched. The CDR3 is made up of 14 amino acids.

The table lists this clonotype with many counts. The chain uses TRBV7-2 and TRBJ2-7; 8 bases are a match to TRBD2. After removal of 5 bases from V and 2 bases from J, the junction contained 14 bases not matched to a gene. The CDR3 is made up of 17 amino acids. Germline CDR1 reads SGHTA; CDR2 reads FQGNSA. The CDR3 DNA follows: TGTGCCAGCAGCCAACTCAAAGCGGCGGGGGGACCCTACGAGCAGTACTTC. This codes for CASSQLKAAGGPYEQYF.

This clonotype came up many times. The chain combines TRBV7-2 with TRBJ2-5; D is uncertain. The germline CDR1 and CDR2 sequences are SGHTA and FQGNSA. There are 14 residues in the CDR3. V gave up 5 bases and J gave up 7 bases, with 17 bases separating them. CDR3 nucleotide sequence: TGTGCCAGCAGCACTGATAGCCAGAGAGGGACCCAGTACTTC. It encodes CASSTDSQRGTQYF.

This clonotype was recorded many times. The genes are TRBV7-2 and TRBJ2-7; D gene uncertain. Germline lookup yields CDR1 SGHTA and CDR2 FQGNSA. Trimming removed 1 base from V and 1 base from J, with 8 bases in between. This CDR3 contains 14 residues. The CDR3 bases are TGTGCCAGCAGCTTAGGCGGACCTTCCTACGAGCAGTACTTC. Its protein product is CASSLGGPSYEQYF. The full variable domain, completed using reference TRBV7-2 and TRBJ2-7, is GAGVSQSPSNKVTEKGKDVELRCDPISGHTALYWYRQSLGQGLEFLIYFQGNSAPDKSGLPSDRFSAERTGGSVSTLTIQRTQQEDSAVYLCASSLGGPSYEQYFGPGTRLTVT.

Many counts were recorded for this clonotype. The chain links TRBV5-4 to TRBJ2-1; 7 nucleotides line up with TRBD2. The CDR3 is 16 residues long. V was pared by 6 bases and J by 0 bases, with 9 bases of the junction left unmatched. CDR1 and CDR2 from the germline V gene are SGHNT and YYREEE (reference sequence). Here the CDR3 reads CASTEAGPSSYNEQFF. CDR3 nucleotides: TGTGCCAGCACCGAAGCGGGACCCAGCTCCTACAATGAGCAGTTCTTC.

This clonotype was detected only a few times. A read error may produce the germline difference seen at one junction end. The CDR3 bases are TGTGCCAGCAGCTCGGGCGAGAGACTAGCAAAGAACTTC. Translating gives CASSSGERLAKNF. This chain connects TRBV7-6 to TRBJ2-7; the match to TRBD2 covers 7 bases. There are 13 residues in the CDR3. Germline CDR1 SGHVS, CDR2 FNYEAQ.

This clonotype appeared many times. The J gene is TRBJ2-5, the V gene TRBV7-2; 9 bases fit TRBD1. Germline CDR1 reads SGHTA; CDR2 reads FQGNSA. The CDR3 is 14 amino acids. After removal of 5 bases from V and 1 base from J, the junction contained 2 bases not matched to a gene. This chain's CDR3 is CASSTGGVQETQYF. The CDR3 coding sequence is TGTGCCAGCAGCACAGGGGGCGTCCAAGAGACCCAGTACTTC.

This clonotype has at least ten counts. The chain combines TRBV6-5 with TRBJ2-7; 9 nucleotides agree with TRBD1. The V gene's germline CDR1 is MNHEY and CDR2 SVGAGI. This CDR3 region has 13 residues. The V gene end was trimmed by 6 bases and the J gene end by 4 bases; junction bases not matched to a gene: 4. The CDR3 sequence: CASSTTGGYEQYF. DNA for the CDR3: TGTGCCAGCAGCACGACAGGGGGGTACGAGCAGTACTTC.

This clonotype was picked up a small number of times. The chain employs TRBV6-2 or TRBV6-3 and TRBJ2-1; D is uncertain. Looked up from germline, CDR1 is MNHEY and CDR2 is SVGEGT. The CDR3 is 13 amino acids. Trimming cost V 0 bases and J 5 bases, with 5 bases left between them. CDR3 protein: CASSYSNHNEQFF. In nucleotides, the CDR3 is TGTGCCAGCAGTTACTCGAACCACAATGAGCAGTTCTTC.

This clonotype appeared many times. The rearrangement joins TRBV5-1 to TRBJ2-4; no reliable D call. Germline loops: CDR1 SGHRS, CDR2 YFSETQ. The ends were cut back, 1 base at V and 7 bases at J, with 15 bases in the middle. This CDR3 is 15 amino acids long. The CDR3 DNA sequence: TGCGCCAGCAGCTTGTCCGTAGGGTTGGGGAACATTCAGTACTTC. Protein sequence: CASSLSVGLGNIQYF.

This clonotype occurred many times. The V call is TRBV7-2, the J call TRBJ1-6; maybe TRBD1 (5 bases). The V end lost 5 bases, the J end lost 10 bases, and 18 bases lay between the germline ends. This CDR3 has 15 residues. Germline V gene lookup returns CDR1 SGHTA and CDR2 FQGNSA. The CDR3 loop reads CASSQEVPGWSPLHF. CDR3 coding DNA: TGTGCCAGCAGCCAAGAAGTCCCAGGGTGGTCACCCCTCCACTTT.

This clonotype was counted many times. The V gene is TRBV7-2, the J gene TRBJ1-2; TRBD1 matches at 7 bases. This CDR3 is 16 amino acids long. Germline V gene sequence: CDR1 SGHTA, CDR2 FQGNSA. Trimming at V came to 1 base and at J to 0 bases, leaving 5 bases not matched to a gene. The CDR3 bases are TGTGCCAGCAGCTTAGGTGCAGGGGGAGCTAACTATGGCTACACCTTC. This encodes CASSLGAGGANYGYTF.